The text below deals with one T cell receptor (beta chain). Its target is not known. The entry originates in a study of regulatory dendritic cells for organ transplantation. Notes on the study in general: Regulatory dendritic cells appeared to expand memory CD8+ clones less than mature ones. Naive CD4+ and CD8+ repertoires were highly diverse; memory CD8+ was most oligoclonal. Considerable individual heterogeneity was seen in alloreactive memory CD8+ T cells.

FACS sorted CD4+ or CD8+ T cells into CD45RA+ naive and CD45RO+ memory. CDR1 and CDR2 from the germline V gene are SGHTA and FQGTGA. The CDR3 is made up of 15 amino acids. Unmatched junction bases numbered 7, after V lost 3 bases and J lost 7 bases. Assay used: immunoSEQ multiplex PCR; TCRdb lists only in-frame clones, some missing. The sample holds 25,000 to 30,000 clones, approximately 82% seen once. Sequencing used naive CD4+ T cells from blood. Stated subset: CD45RA+ naive T cells. J is TRBJ2-2 and V is TRBV7-3; 8 bases map to TRBD2. This sequence was found in a human donor in good health. In DNA, the CDR3 is TGTGCCAGCAGCTTTTCAGCGGGGGTGGACGGGGAGCTGTTTTTT. As protein: CASSFSAGVDGELFF.